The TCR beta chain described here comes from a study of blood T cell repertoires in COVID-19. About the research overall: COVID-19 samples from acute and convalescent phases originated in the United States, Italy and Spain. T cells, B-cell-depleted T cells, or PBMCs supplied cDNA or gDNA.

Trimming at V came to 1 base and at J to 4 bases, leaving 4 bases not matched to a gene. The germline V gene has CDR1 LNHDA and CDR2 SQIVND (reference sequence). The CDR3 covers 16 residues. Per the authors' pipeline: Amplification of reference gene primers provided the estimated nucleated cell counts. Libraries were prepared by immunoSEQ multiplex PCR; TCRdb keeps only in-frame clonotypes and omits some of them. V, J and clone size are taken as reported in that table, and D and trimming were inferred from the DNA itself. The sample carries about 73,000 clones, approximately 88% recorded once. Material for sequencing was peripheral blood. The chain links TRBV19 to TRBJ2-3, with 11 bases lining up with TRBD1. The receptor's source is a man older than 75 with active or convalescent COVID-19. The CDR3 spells CASSIAGQGGADTQYF. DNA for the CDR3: TGTGCCAGTAGTATAGCGGGACAGGGGGGCGCAGATACGCAGTATTTT.